Many counts were recorded for the clone carrying this TCR beta chain. Its target is not known. These data originate in a study of identical twins. TCRdb reprocessed the 5' RACE reads with MiXCR, giving one entry per CDR3 protein. The sample comprises approximately 94,000 distinct CDR3 sequences, under 6.5% of which are singletons, and approximately 12% rests with the top ten. The CDR3 length is 14 residues. Germline CDR1 and CDR2: MGHRA and YSYEKL. Trimming stripped 3 bases from V and 5 bases from J, with 10 bases between. Study results and caveats: Conclusions were drawn cross-sectionally by statistical analysis, without following the same donors. Out-of-frame alpha sequences shared by twins showed excess low generation probability.

The specimen sequenced was memory T cells sorted from blood. This TCR was sampled from a woman aged 45-65 years in good health. The chain has TRBV4-1 and TRBJ2-2; D is tentatively TRBD1 or TRBD2 (5 bases each). The CDR3 nucleotides read TGCGCCAGCAGCCAGGGGGTGGGGACCGGGGAGCTGTTTTTT. Its translation: CASSQGVGTGELFF.